Described below is a single T cell receptor (beta chain) sequence and its context. Antigen unknown. Trimming cost V 3 bases and J 1 base; bases outside gene matches: 8. CDR1 is SGDLS and CDR2 is YYNGEE in the germline V gene. There are 17 residues in the CDR3. TCRdb re-called the 5' RACE reads with MiXCR, one entry per CDR3 protein. The data hold roughly 200,000 distinct CDR3 sequences, with roughly 25% observed a single time. This specimen belongs to a study of CD8 T cells in ankylosing spondylitis. Findings and limits, study-wide: A TCR beta motif of 8 or 9 highly homologous variants appeared characteristic of ankylosing spondylitis blood. Disease-linked clones were CD8+ and relatively rare in peripheral blood. Some motif variants were previously reported in reactive arthritis synovial fluid and blood. As reported, disease-linked clones showed significant enrichment in matched ankylosing spondylitis synovial fluid.

Sequences were obtained from blood, either unsorted or a sorted T cell fraction (not recorded which). This rearrangement joins TRBV9 to TRBJ2-3; 10 nucleotides agree with TRBD1. The receptor was derived from a male donor with ankylosing spondylitis or in good health (not recorded which). CDR3 in amino acids: CASSALGGTGGTDTQYF. CDR3 coding DNA: TGTGCCAGCAGCGCCCTGGGGGGGACAGGGGGCACAGATACGCAGTATTTT.